A selection of T cell receptor beta chains follows, all from one sample in a study of shared clonotypes between healthy human individuals. The repertoire was sequenced with immunoSEQ multiplex PCR; TCRdb's copy has only in-frame clones and lacks some. The data hold around 2,100,000 clones, with just under 95% observed a single time. Sequenced material: naive CD8+ T cells sorted from blood. These receptors all come from a man aged 18 to 29 in good health. CDR3s include the opening cysteine and the closing phenylalanine or tryptophan. A D gene is named only where the DNA matches it firmly. Not all rows give a size; the values are once, few, many and, for expanded clones, a class.

TRBD2	TRBV19	NA	TRBJ2-7	TGTGCCACCTCTAGCGGGAATCGGGACGAGCAGTACTTC	CATSSGNRDEQYF
NA	TRBV7-9	NA	TRBJ1-4	TGTGCCAGCAGCACCCCCGGGACGGTCGATGAAAAACTGTTTTTT	CASSTPGTVDEKLFF
NA	TRBV28	NA	TRBJ2-1	TGTGCCAGCAGTTATCGAGGACGGTACAATGAGCAGTTCTTC	CASSYRGRYNEQFF
NA	TRBV4-1	NA	TRBJ2-7	TGCGCCAGCAGCCAAAAACTCGCCTCCTACGAGCAGTACTTC	CASSQKLASYEQYF
NA	TRBV4-3	NA	TRBJ2-3	TGCGCCAGCAGCCACCCAGGGGTGGGGGGCACAGATACGCAGTATTTT	CASSHPGVGGTDTQYF
TRBD1	TRBV23-1	NA	TRBJ2-7	TGCGCCAGCAGGGGGGACAGAGCCTACGAGCAGTACTTC	CASRGDRAYEQYF
TRBD2	TRBV13	NA	TRBJ2-7	TGTGCCAGCAGCTGGGGGGGTGGTTACGAGCAGTACTTC	CASSWGGGYEQYF
TRBD1	TRBV28	NA	TRBJ2-1	TGTGCCAGCCGGGACAGGGGTTACAATGAGCAGTTCTTC	CASRDRGYNEQFF
NA	TRBV4-1	NA	TRBJ1-1	TGCGCCAGCAGCCAAGATTCCGGAAGGGCTGAAGCTTTCTTT	CASSQDSGRAEAFF
NA	TRBV10-1	NA	TRBJ2-7	TGCGCCAGCAGTGAAGGGGGGGCTTCCTACGAGCAGTACTTC	CASSEGGASYEQYF
NA	TRBV18	NA	TRBJ2-5	TGTGCCAGCTCACCTTCCCTAGAACCCGGTGGGACCCAGTACTTC	CASSPSLEPGGTQYF
NA	TRBV4-3	NA	TRBJ1-1	TGCGCCAGCAGCCAAGTTTGGGGGAACACTGAAGCTTTCTTT	CASSQVWGNTEAFF
NA	TRBV7-2	NA	TRBJ2-3	TGTGCCAGCAGCTTAGACACTTGGAGCACAGATACGCAGTATTTT	CASSLDTWSTDTQYF
TRBD1	TRBV5-1	once	TRBJ1-1	TGCGCCAGCAGCCAGACAGGGGGCTGGACTGAAGCTTTCTTT	CASSQTGGWTEAFF
NA	TRBV30	NA	TRBJ1-6	TGTGCCTGGGAGGACTTCTATAATTCACCCCTCCACTTT	CAWEDFYNSPLHF
NA	TRBV7-6	once	TRBJ2-3	TGTGCCAGCAGCTTACTCTTGGCTAGCTTGGATACGCAGTATTTT	CASSLLLASLDTQYF
NA	TRBV14	NA	TRBJ1-3	TGTGCCAGCAGCCAAGTTACAATCAGGGAAGGTCTTGCGGGAAACACCATATATTTT	CASSQVTIREGLAGNTIYF
NA	TRBV27	NA	TRBJ2-2	TGTGCCAGCAGTTTATCGATTATAGGGACGGAGAACACCGGGGAGCTGTTTTTT	CASSLSIIGTENTGELFF
NA	TRBV5-4	NA	TRBJ1-2	TGTGCCAGCAGCCTCCGGGACAACTCTGGCTACACCTTC	CASSLRDNSGYTF
NA	TRBV6-5	once	TRBJ2-2	TGTGCCAGCAGTTACAGGACAGCGAACACCGGGGAGCTGTTTTTT	CASSYRTANTGELFF
TRBD1	TRBV6-5	NA	TRBJ1-2	TGTGCCATCACACAGGGGGGATATGGCTACACCTTC	CAITQGGYGYTF
NA	TRBV27	once	TRBJ2-7	TGTGCCAGCAGTATCGGACCTGAGTACGAGCAGTACTTC	CASSIGPEYEQYF
TRBD2	TRBV6-1	NA	TRBJ2-2	TGTGCCAGCAGTGACCGACTAGCGGGAGGGCGCGGCACCGGGGAGCTGTTTTTT	CASSDRLAGGRGTGELFF